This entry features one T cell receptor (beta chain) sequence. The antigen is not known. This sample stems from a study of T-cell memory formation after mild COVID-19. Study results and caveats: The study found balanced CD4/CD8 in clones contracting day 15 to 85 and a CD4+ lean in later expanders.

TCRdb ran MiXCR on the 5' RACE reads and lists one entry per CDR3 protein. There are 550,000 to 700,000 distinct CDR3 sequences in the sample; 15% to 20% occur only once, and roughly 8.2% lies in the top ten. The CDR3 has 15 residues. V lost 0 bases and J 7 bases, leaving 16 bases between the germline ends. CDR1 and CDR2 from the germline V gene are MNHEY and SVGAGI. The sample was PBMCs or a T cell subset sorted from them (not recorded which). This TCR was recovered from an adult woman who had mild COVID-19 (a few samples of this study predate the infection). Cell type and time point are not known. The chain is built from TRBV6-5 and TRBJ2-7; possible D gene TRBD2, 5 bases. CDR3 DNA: TGTGCCAGCAGTTACTCCTCGGCCCGCGAGGGTGAGCAGTACTTC. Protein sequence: CASSYSSAREGEQYF.